Detailed here is one TCR beta chain. The data belong to a study of follicular helper T cells after annual influenza vaccination. Sequencing was performed with immunoSEQ multiplex PCR; in TCRdb, only in-frame clones are kept and a portion is missing. The sample includes about 5,600 clones, 84% of them seen just once. Time point of the sample: 2015-2016 season, 7 days after influenza vaccination. Sample: CXCR5+ CD38- circulating T follicular helper cells from blood, taken 7 days after influenza vaccination. Stated subset: circulating Tfh, non-naive CD4+CXCR5+PD-1+ (ICOS+CD38+ or ICOS-CD38-). The TCR originated in an adult who received the influenza vaccine.

Here the CDR3 reads CASSIEGTSRELSNQPQHF. CDR3 coding DNA: TGTGCCAGTAGTATCGAGGGTACCTCCAGGGAATTAAGCAATCAGCCCCAGCATTTT. The chain joins TRBV19 to TRBJ1-5; D might be TRBD1 (5 bases). Germline V gives CDR1 LNHDA, CDR2 SQIVND (reference sequence). The CDR3 loop spans 19 amino acids. V dropped 3 bases and J dropped 1 base, with 22 bases sitting between them.